This passage covers 16 T cell receptor beta chains from one sample sequenced in a study of human T cells and chemical hapten exposure. Time point noted: patch test 2, 6 weeks after DPC sensitization. The sample's treatment: therapeutic diphenylcyclopropenone sensitization with weekly scalp DPC. In TCRdb, the RACE reads were re-called with MiXCR into one record per CDR3 protein. This table has about 73,000 distinct CDR3 sequences, 8.5% appearing once. This material consisted of whole blood, taken in connection with sensitization to the hapten diphenylcyclopropenone (DPC). These receptors all come from a woman in her forties or fifties with alopecia areata. Some clones in this sample may be carry-over from other donors' samples.

Ten or more counts support this clonotype. This chain uses TRBV6-6 with TRBJ2-7; 11 nucleotides match TRBD2. CDR3 length: 15 amino acids. V shed 5 bases, J shed 6 bases, and the junction held 9 bases outside the gene matches. Germline CDR1 is MNHNY and CDR2 is SVGAGI (reference sequence). This CDR3 is CASSPNLAGGFEQYF. For the CDR3, the DNA is TGTGCCAGCAGTCCGAATCTAGCGGGAGGATTCGAGCAGTACTTC.

The CDR3 protein is CASSETGLTEAFF. The CDR3 nucleotides read TGTGCCAGCAGCGAGACAGGCCTTACTGAAGCTTTCTTT. The V and J genes are TRBV9 and TRBJ1-1; possible D gene TRBD1, 6 bases. Trimming stripped 3 bases from V and 5 bases from J, with 11 bases between. CDR1 and CDR2 (germline): SGDLS, YYNGEE. This CDR3 has 13 amino acids.

There are a few counts of this clonotype. Here the CDR3 DNA reads TGCAGCGTTGAGGGGGGGGATGGCTACACCTTC. This translates into CSVEGGDGYTF. The chain combines TRBV29-1 with TRBJ1-2, with D perhaps matching TRBD1 (5 bases). CDR1 and CDR2 (germline): SQVTM, ANQGSEA. The V gene lost 3 bases and the J gene lost 6 bases, with 8 bases spanning the gap. This CDR3 has 11 residues.

Only a few counts were recorded for this clonotype. J is TRBJ1-4 and V is TRBV4-1; D remains ambiguous. V lost 0 bases to trimming and J lost 2 bases, with 10 bases between them. Germline-derived CDR1 and CDR2 are MGHRA and YSYEKL. The CDR3 length is 16 residues. The CDR3: CASSQDLGSTNEKLFF. The CDR3 DNA is TGCGCCAGCAGCCAAGATCTGGGGTCCACTAATGAAAAACTGTTTTTT.

This clonotype was found many times. The chain recombines TRBV6-2 or TRBV6-3 with TRBJ2-7; D unresolved. This CDR3 has 14 amino acids. V lost 6 bases, J lost 3 bases, and 15 bases lay in between. Germline CDR1 is MNHEY and CDR2 is SVGEGT. The CDR3 coding sequence is TGTGCCAGCAGGCTGCAAGCCCCTCTCTACGAGCAGTACTTC. Amino acid sequence: CASRLQAPLYEQYF.

There are a few counts of this clonotype. The rearrangement uses TRBV20-1 and TRBJ2-3, with 8 positions matching TRBD2. Germline-derived CDR1 and CDR2 are DFQATT and SNEGSKA (reference sequence). The junction had 5 bases not matched to a gene; V was cut back by 0 bases and J by 0 bases. The CDR3 has 16 residues. The CDR3 reads CSARDTLAVSTDTQYF. Written as DNA, the CDR3 is TGCAGTGCTAGAGATACACTAGCGGTTAGCACAGATACGCAGTATTTT.

The rearrangement joins TRBV19 to TRBJ2-7; 8 nucleotides match TRBD1. Per the germline V gene, CDR1 is LNHDA and CDR2 is SQIVND (reference sequence). V shed 4 bases, J shed 3 bases, and the junction held 5 bases outside the gene matches. This CDR3 contains 14 residues. The DNA for the CDR3 is TGTGCCAGTAGTAACCCCGGGACAGGCTACGAGCAGTACTTC. It is translated as CASSNPGTGYEQYF.

This clonotype was detected only a few times. The genes are TRBV18 and TRBJ1-1; D gene ambiguous. In germline, CDR1 is KGHSH, CDR2 LQKENI. Trimming removed 2 bases from V and 0 bases from J, with 7 bases in between. The length of the CDR3 is 14 residues. CDR3 region: CASSPSTVNTEAFF. CDR3 DNA sequence: TGTGCCAGCTCACCATCCACGGTGAACACTGAAGCTTTCTTT.

Of note for this clonotype: A much bigger clone sits one base away, suggesting this may be a read error. V gene TRBV4-1 combines with J gene TRBJ2-3; tentatively, D is TRBD1 (5 bases). Germline CDR1 reads MGHRA; CDR2 reads YSYEKL. This CDR3 comprises 16 residues. Trimming cost V 0 bases and J 4 bases, with 14 bases left between them. CDR3 region: CASSQEWGWGPDTQYF. As DNA, the CDR3 is TGCGCCAGCAGCCAAGAATGGGGCTGGGGCCCAGATACGCAGTATTTT.

This clonotype was counted at least ten times. The chain employs TRBV21-1 and TRBJ1-1; the DNA was not used to check the table's D call, TRBD1. TRBV21-1 is an annotated pseudogene. There are 12 residues in the CDR3. CDR3 bases: TGTGCCAGCAGGAGGGGAAACACTGAAGCTTTCTTT. Its protein is CASRRGNTEAFF.

In its sample, this clonotype was seen a few times. The chain has TRBV7-6 and TRBJ2-5, with D tentatively TRBD1 (6 bases). Germline values: CDR1 SGHVS, CDR2 FNYEAQ. V was trimmed by 5 bases and J by 1 base, leaving 8 bases between them. The length of the CDR3 is 13 residues. The chain's CDR3 is CASSVDSQETQYF. In DNA form, the CDR3 reads TGTGCCAGCAGCGTGGACAGCCAAGAGACCCAGTACTTC.

This chain links TRBV12-3 or TRBV12-4 with TRBJ1-5; 8 bases line up with TRBD1. V was pared by 5 bases and J by 5 bases, with 8 bases of the junction left unmatched. The CDR3 consists of 15 residues. CDR3 region: CASSTHGQGYQPQHF. CDR3 nucleotides: TGTGCCAGCAGTACCCACGGACAGGGCTATCAGCCCCAGCATTTT.

This clonotype was counted ten times or more. The rearrangement links TRBV3-1 to TRBJ1-2, with 12 bases matching TRBD1. CDR1 is LGHDT and CDR2 is YNNKEL in the germline V gene (reference sequence). Unmatched junction bases numbered 3, after V lost 0 bases and J lost 4 bases. The CDR3 covers 16 residues. CDR3 loop: CASSQEGTGGPYGYTF. The CDR3 DNA reads TGTGCCAGCAGCCAAGAAGGGACAGGGGGCCCCTATGGCTACACCTTC.

The chain combines TRBV28 with TRBJ1-5; D remains ambiguous. Trimming stripped 6 bases from V and 6 bases from J, with 12 bases between. CDR1 is MDHEN and CDR2 is SYDVKM in the germline V gene. The CDR3 runs 13 residues. The CDR3 spells CASSRGGGQPQHF. In nucleotides, the CDR3 is TGTGCCAGCAGCCGGGGAGGAGGTCAGCCCCAGCATTTT.

In this sample, this clonotype turned up a few times. The chain joins TRBV3-1 to TRBJ2-1; no definite D call. Germline CDR1 is LGHDT and CDR2 is YNNKEL (reference sequence). Trimming stripped 0 bases from V and 9 bases from J, with 6 bases between. The CDR3 runs to 12 residues. CDR3 amino acids: CASSQDSSEQFF. CDR3 in DNA: TGTGCCAGCAGCCAAGATTCGAGTGAGCAGTTCTTC.

This clonotype was seen ten or more times. The V and J genes are TRBV5-6 and TRBJ1-3; maybe TRBD1 (6 bases). The V gene's germline CDR1 is SGHDT and CDR2 YYEEEE. CDR3 length equals 14 residues. Trimming left V 7 bases short and J 4 bases short, with 15 bases between. The CDR3 spells CASGTLAAGNTIYF. DNA of the CDR3: TGTGCCAGCGGGACACTTGCAGCAGGAAACACCATATATTTT. Together with reference TRBV5-6 and TRBJ1-3, the CDR3 gives the full variable domain: DAGVTQSPTHLIKTRGQQVTLRCSPKSGHDTVSWYQQALGQGPQFIFQYYEEEERQRGNFPDRFSGHQFPNYSSELNVNALLLGDSALYLCASGTLAAGNTIYFGEGSWLTVV.